Listed below are T cell receptor beta chains from one sample, sequenced in a study of patients and donors after allogeneic stem cell transplantation. One entry per CDR3 protein, called by TCRdb with MiXCR from the RT-PCR reads. The sample lists about 960,000 distinct CDR3 sequences, approximately 18% seen once, with roughly 6.4% in the top ten. Sample: blood, either unsorted or a sorted T cell fraction (not recorded which). The receptors were sampled from a human donor who was either an allogeneic HSCT recipient or a stem cell or donor lymphocyte infusion donor (not recorded which). It is not recorded whose cells these are; they may come from a transplant donor. The CDR3 runs from the conserved cysteine through the conserved F or W. A D gene is named only where the DNA matches it firmly. Clone sizes are given selectively: once, few, many, or a class where the clone is expanded.

cdr3_length d_call j_call v_call clone_size cdr3_nt cdr3_aa
14 TRBD1 TRBJ2-7 TRBV12-3/TRBV12-4 . TGTGCCAGCAGAGCCAACAGGGGGCGCGGGGAGCAGTACTTC CASRANRGRGEQYF
17 . TRBJ2-3 TRBV4-3 few TGCGCCAGCAGCCAAGGTGCATCCCCAGGGGGGGGAGATACGCAGTATTTT CASSQGASPGGGDTQYF
16 TRBD1 TRBJ2-2 TRBV6-5 . TGTGCCAGCAGTTTAGGACAGGGGAGGGACACCGGGGAGCTGTTTTTT CASSLGQGRDTGELFF
15 . TRBJ1-5 TRBV7-8 . TGTGCCAGCAGCTTAGCCAGGGGTAAGGATCAGCCCCAGCATTTT CASSLARGKDQPQHF
14 . TRBJ1-2 TRBV12-3/TRBV12-4 many TGTGCCAGCAGAACAGGACAGAAGGCCTATGGCTACACCTTC CASRTGQKAYGYTF
16 TRBD1 TRBJ2-5 TRBV6-2/TRBV6-3 few TGTGCCAGCAGTAAACAGACAGGGTGGGGCCAAGAGACCCAGTACTTC CASSKQTGWGQETQYF
12 TRBD1 TRBJ2-7 TRBV20-1 . TGCAGTGCTAGGTTGGGACAGAGGGAGCAGTACTTC CSARLGQREQYF
12 . TRBJ1-6 TRBV12-3/TRBV12-4 . TGTGCCAGCAGTTTAACCGTAACACCCCTCCACTTT CASSLTVTPLHF
13 TRBD1 TRBJ1-1 TRBV20-1 few TGCAGTGCCCCGGGACAGAGCAACACTGAAGCTTTCTTT CSAPGQSNTEAFF
16 . TRBJ1-2 TRBV19 . TGTGCCAGTAGCAATAAACAGAGTCTGGCTAACTATGGCTACACCTTC CASSNKQSLANYGYTF
10 . TRBJ2-5 TRBV15 . TGTGCCGTAGGGGAGGCGACCCAGTACTTC CAVGEATQYF
16 TRBD2 TRBJ2-2 TRBV2 . TGTGCCAGCAGTGGGGATAGCGGGAGATTGGCCGGGGAGCTGTTTTTT CASSGDSGRLAGELFF
19 . TRBJ1-3 TRBV4-1 . TGCGCCAGCAGCCCCTCTAATTTGGGACCGACCCCGACTCAGAACACCATATATTTT CASSPSNLGPTPTQNTIYF
15 . TRBJ1-1 TRBV9 few TGTGCCAGCAGCGAGGGCGGCGCGGGTGACACTGAAGCTTTCTTT CASSEGGAGDTEAFF
16 . TRBJ1-1 TRBV7-9 few TGTGCCAGCAGCTTAAGGGCAGGGAGTGGGAACACTGAAGCTTTCTTT CASSLRAGSGNTEAFF
15 . TRBJ2-7 TRBV7-8 . TGTGCCAGCAGCTTAATATCCGGGGGCGTCGACGAGCAGTACTTC CASSLISGGVDEQYF
13 . TRBJ2-3 TRBV20-1 few TGCAGTGCTAGCAGCGGTAGCACAGATACGCAGTATTTT CSASSGSTDTQYF
12 . TRBJ2-3 TRBV29-1 many TGCAGCGGCGAAGCGGGCACAGATACGCAGTATTTT CSGEAGTDTQYF
13 . TRBJ2-1 TRBV11-3 few TGTGCCAGCAGCTTAGATTCGATGGATGAGCAGTTCTTC CASSLDSMDEQFF
14 . TRBJ1-4 TRBV5-5 . TGTGCCAGCAGCCACGGAGCAACTAATGAAAAACTGTTTTTT CASSHGATNEKLFF